These T cell receptor beta chains were read from a single sample in a study of blood T cell repertoires in COVID-19. Generated by immunoSEQ multiplex PCR, the TCRdb table keeps only in-frame clones and is missing some. The sample holds hundreds of thousands of clones, approximately 86% seen once. Specimen: peripheral blood. The receptors were gathered from a woman aged 30 to 39 who had recovered from COVID-19. Both conserved end residues are part of each CDR3. Size tells how often a clone was seen (once, few, many) or the class of an expanded clone, and some rows leave it out.

j_call	clone_size	v_call	cdr3_aa
TRBJ1-1	-	TRBV6-5	CASSYSTYREGTAFF
TRBJ2-5	-	TRBV2	CASSPGLQETQYF
TRBJ2-7	-	TRBV9	CASSVPPRGSTYEQYF
TRBJ1-2	-	TRBV6-5	CASSNSGGNGYTF
TRBJ2-3	-	TRBV6-2/TRBV6-3	CASSYGVATDTQYF
TRBJ2-2	-	TRBV21-1	CASSPDRATLRELFF
TRBJ1-1	-	TRBV19	CASQGIRYMNTEAFF
TRBJ2-1	-	TRBV4-2	CASSLSGTRSFNEQFF
TRBJ1-1	-	TRBV27	CASSLQGATEAFF
TRBJ1-2	-	TRBV30	CAWSPTRTALWFRYTF
TRBJ2-5	-	TRBV19	CASSPSGETQYF
TRBJ2-3	-	TRBV4-1	CASSSSGSTDTQYF
TRBJ1-1	-	TRBV2	CASSVGRTEAFF
TRBJ2-7	-	TRBV4-2	CASSQDPMGSGFTYEQYF
TRBJ2-7	-	TRBV6-5	CASREYEQYF
TRBJ2-1	-	TRBV7-2	CASSRLADAAWQFF
TRBJ1-1	once	TRBV11-3	CASSLQGSNTEAFF
TRBJ1-3	-	TRBV5-6	CASSFLDSRDGNTIYF
TRBJ2-1	-	TRBV7-8	CASSLAGTSSYNEQFF
TRBJ2-3	-	TRBV6-4	CASSGTSGTDTQYF
TRBJ2-2	-	TRBV11-1	CASSSRVRRNTGELFF
TRBJ2-5	-	TRBV12-3/TRBV12-4	CASSGTGEETQYF
TRBJ2-7	-	TRBV5-6	CASAHGGQDPYEQYF
TRBJ1-2	-	TRBV9	CASSVTGRGYTF
TRBJ1-1	-	TRBV7-8	CASSSDPGGAWGLNTEAFF
TRBJ1-2	-	TRBV5-1	CASSPDSYGYTF
TRBJ2-7	-	TRBV7-6	CASSLAARGYEQYF
TRBJ2-3	-	TRBV5-1	CASSPKLADTQYF
TRBJ1-1	-	TRBV27	CASSLSAVREAFF
TRBJ1-2	-	TRBV10-2	CASSDTGLSYGYTF
TRBJ2-5	-	TRBV13	CASSYRTRGDSKETQYF
TRBJ1-1	-	TRBV24-1	CATSDLHIRGQGVGGSEKTEAFF
TRBJ2-3	-	TRBV3-1/TRBV3-2	CASSQGGLTGLADTQYF
TRBJ2-7	-	TRBV5-6	CASSLAGQGDYEQYF
TRBJ2-2	-	TRBV7-2	CASSLVGVWGTGELFF
TRBJ2-7	-	TRBV10-3	CAISASGTLSYEQYF
TRBJ2-7	once	TRBV5-4	CASSPVPGNEQYF
TRBJ2-7	-	TRBV3-1/TRBV3-2	CASSQVAGGSSYEQYF
TRBJ1-2	-	TRBV15	CATSPGGGYGYTF
TRBJ1-3	few	TRBV5-1	CASSLTVSGNTIYF
TRBJ2-5	-	TRBV5-1	CASSGQGAQETQYF
TRBJ2-5	-	TRBV5-4	CASSLPTGGETQYF